Following are 6 T cell receptor beta chains from one sample sequenced in a study of glioma-infiltrating T cells after dendritic cell vaccination. Sequencing was performed with immunoSEQ multiplex PCR; in TCRdb, only in-frame clones are kept and a portion is missing. Of about 30,000 clones in the sample, approximately 90% were seen once. The material sequenced was blood, taken before dendritic cell vaccination. Receptor source: a human donor with glioblastoma.

V and J are TRBV19 and TRBJ2-7, with 7 positions matching TRBD2. CDR1 and CDR2 (germline): LNHDA, SQIVND (reference sequence). CDR3 length: 13 amino acids. Written as DNA, the CDR3 is TGTGCAGTCGGGGGGACTCCACCTAACGAGCAGTACTTC. Translated, it gives CAVGGTPPNEQYF.

This clone appeared once. The chain employs TRBV5-1 and TRBJ1-2, with 8 nucleotides matching TRBD1. V was clipped by 0 bases and J by 6 bases; unmatched bases: 7. The CDR3 sequence is 15 residues long. The germline V gene has CDR1 SGHRS and CDR2 YFSETQ. CDR3: CASSLGDRPMDGYTF. CDR3 DNA: TGCGCCAGCAGCTTGGGGGACAGGCCTATGGATGGCTACACCTTC.

V and J are TRBV15 and TRBJ2-3; 8 bases are shared with TRBD2. The V and J ends lost 3 bases and 0 bases, in that order; junction bases with no gene match: 5. CDR1 and CDR2 (germline): LNHNV, YYDKDF (reference sequence). The CDR3 spans 16 residues. The CDR3 here is CATSSLAGLSTDTQYF. In nucleotides, the CDR3 is TGTGCCACCAGCAGCTTAGCGGGGCTCAGCACAGATACGCAGTATTTT.

This chain links TRBV2 with TRBJ1-1; 10 bases align to TRBD1. CDR1 SNHLY and CDR2 FYNNEI come from the germline V gene. The V gene end was trimmed by 11 bases and the J gene end by 6 bases; junction bases not matched to a gene: 15. The CDR3 is 15 residues long. This CDR3 is CAAKGQGPSMAEAFF. In DNA, the CDR3 is TGTGCCGCCAAGGGACAGGGGCCGTCGATGGCTGAAGCTTTCTTT.

The V gene is TRBV7-2, the J gene TRBJ2-4; perhaps TRBD1 as D (6 bases). Germline V gene sequence: CDR1 SGHTA, CDR2 FQGNSA. V was pared by 1 base and J by 7 bases, with 14 bases between. The CDR3 length is 15 residues. This CDR3 is CASSLDEGVLNIQYF. For the CDR3, the DNA is TGTGCCAGCAGCTTAGACGAGGGGGTGCTGAACATTCAGTACTTC. Full variable domain (outside the CDR3, taken from reference TRBV7-2 and TRBJ2-4): GAGVSQSPSNKVTEKGKDVELRCDPISGHTALYWYRQSLGQGLEFLIYFQGNSAPDKSGLPSDRFSAERTGGSVSTLTIQRTQQEDSAVYLCASSLDEGVLNIQYFGAGTRLSVL.

The V and J genes are TRBV6-6 and TRBJ2-3, with 9 positions matching TRBD1. This CDR3 is built from 14 residues. CDR1 is MNHNY, CDR2 SVGAGI, per germline (reference sequence). The junction had 8 bases not matched to a gene; V was cut back by 4 bases and J by 9 bases. The CDR3 is CASSLPGQGKTQYF. The CDR3 bases are TGTGCCAGCAGTTTACCTGGACAGGGGAAAACGCAGTATTTT.